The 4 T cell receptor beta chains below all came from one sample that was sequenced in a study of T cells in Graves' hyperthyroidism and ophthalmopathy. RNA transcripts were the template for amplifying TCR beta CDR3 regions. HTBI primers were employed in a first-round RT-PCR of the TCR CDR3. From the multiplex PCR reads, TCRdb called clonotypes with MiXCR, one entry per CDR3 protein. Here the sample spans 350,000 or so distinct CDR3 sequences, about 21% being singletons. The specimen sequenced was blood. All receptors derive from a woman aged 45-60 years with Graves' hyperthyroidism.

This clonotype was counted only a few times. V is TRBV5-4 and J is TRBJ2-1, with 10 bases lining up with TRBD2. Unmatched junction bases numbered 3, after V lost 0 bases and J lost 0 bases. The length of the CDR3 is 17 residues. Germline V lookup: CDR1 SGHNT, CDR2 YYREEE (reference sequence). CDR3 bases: TGTGCCAGCAGCTTGGGTAGCGGGGGGAGCTCCTACAATGAGCAGTTCTTC. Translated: CASSLGSGGSSYNEQFF.

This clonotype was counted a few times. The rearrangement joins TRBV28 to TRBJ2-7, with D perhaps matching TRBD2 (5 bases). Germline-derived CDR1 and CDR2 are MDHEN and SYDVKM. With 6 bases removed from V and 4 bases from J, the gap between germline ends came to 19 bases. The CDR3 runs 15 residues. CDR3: CASSTTSPGLYEQYF. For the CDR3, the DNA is TGTGCCAGCAGCACAACTAGTCCGGGCTTATACGAGCAGTACTTC.

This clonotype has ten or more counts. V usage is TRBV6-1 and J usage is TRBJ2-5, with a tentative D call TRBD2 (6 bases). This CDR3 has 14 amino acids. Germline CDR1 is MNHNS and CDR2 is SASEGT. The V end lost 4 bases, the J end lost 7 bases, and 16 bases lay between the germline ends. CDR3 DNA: TGTGCCAGCAGTGGCCTGACTAGTTGGGGGACCCAGTACTTC. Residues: CASSGLTSWGTQYF.

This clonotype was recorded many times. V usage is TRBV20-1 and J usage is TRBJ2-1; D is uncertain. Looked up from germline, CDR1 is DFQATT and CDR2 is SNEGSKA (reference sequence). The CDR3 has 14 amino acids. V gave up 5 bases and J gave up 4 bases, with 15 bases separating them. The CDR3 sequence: CSAQRRSSYNEQFF. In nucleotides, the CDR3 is TGCAGTGCTCAGAGACGGAGCTCTTACAATGAGCAGTTCTTC.